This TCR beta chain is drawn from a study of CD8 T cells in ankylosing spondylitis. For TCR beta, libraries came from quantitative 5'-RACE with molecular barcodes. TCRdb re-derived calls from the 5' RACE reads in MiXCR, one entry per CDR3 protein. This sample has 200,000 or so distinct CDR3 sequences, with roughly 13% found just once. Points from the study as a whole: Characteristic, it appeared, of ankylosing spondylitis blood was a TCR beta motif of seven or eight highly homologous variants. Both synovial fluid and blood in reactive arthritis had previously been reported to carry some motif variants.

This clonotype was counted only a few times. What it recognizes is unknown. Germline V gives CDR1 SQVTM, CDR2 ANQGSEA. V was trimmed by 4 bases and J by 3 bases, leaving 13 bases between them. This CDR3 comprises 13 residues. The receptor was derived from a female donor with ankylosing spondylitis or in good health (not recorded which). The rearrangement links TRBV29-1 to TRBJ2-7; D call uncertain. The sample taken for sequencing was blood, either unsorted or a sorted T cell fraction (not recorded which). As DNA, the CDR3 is TGCAGCGTTGGCGGTTCGACCGACTACGAGCAGTACTTC. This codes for CSVGGSTDYEQYF.